Included here is one T cell receptor beta chain sequence, with context. Its cognate antigen is unknown. Libraries were prepared by immunoSEQ multiplex PCR; TCRdb keeps only in-frame clonotypes and omits some of them. The table records roughly 70,000 clones, about nine tenths of them present only once. V lost 3 bases and J 1 base, leaving 7 bases between the germline ends. In germline, CDR1 is SGDLS, CDR2 YYNGEE. The CDR3 spans 13 residues. The data were obtained in a study of OX40 agonist ivuxolimab in advanced cancers. For the study at large: Partial responses were recorded for three patients, including one with hepatocellular carcinoma and two with cutaneous melanoma. Study-wide results and caveats: Both blood CD4+ and CD8+ T cells showed clonal growth by week 6 at 0.1 to 3.0 mg/kg. Expansion of clones was among the lowest in partial responders at 0.1-3.0 mg/kg.

The specimen was CD4+ or CD8+ T cells sorted from blood, collected in a trial of the OX40 agonist ivuxolimab. This TCR came from an adult with an advanced solid tumor such as melanoma, head and neck, liver or kidney cancer. The chain has TRBV9 and TRBJ1-1; tentatively, D is TRBD1 (6 bases). Written as DNA, the CDR3 is TGTGCCAGCAGCGAGACAGGGAACACTGAAGCTTTCTTT. Translated, it gives CASSETGNTEAFF.